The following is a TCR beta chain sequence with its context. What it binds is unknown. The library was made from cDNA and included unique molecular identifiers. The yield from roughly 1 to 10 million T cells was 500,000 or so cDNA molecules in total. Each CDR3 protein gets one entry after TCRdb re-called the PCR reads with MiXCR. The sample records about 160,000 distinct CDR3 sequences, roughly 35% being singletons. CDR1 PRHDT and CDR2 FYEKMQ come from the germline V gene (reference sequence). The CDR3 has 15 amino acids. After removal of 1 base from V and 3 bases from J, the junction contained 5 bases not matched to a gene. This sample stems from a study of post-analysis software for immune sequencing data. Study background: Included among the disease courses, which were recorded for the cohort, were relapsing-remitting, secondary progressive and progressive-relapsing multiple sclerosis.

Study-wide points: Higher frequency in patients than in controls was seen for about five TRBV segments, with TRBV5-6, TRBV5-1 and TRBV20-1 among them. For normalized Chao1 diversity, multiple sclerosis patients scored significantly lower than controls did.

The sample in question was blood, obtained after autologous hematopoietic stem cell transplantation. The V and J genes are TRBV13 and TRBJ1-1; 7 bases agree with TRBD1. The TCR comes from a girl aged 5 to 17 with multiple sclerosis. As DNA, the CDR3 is TGTGCCAGCAGCTTAGTACAGGGGCTGGACACTGAAGCTTTCTTT. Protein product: CASSLVQGLDTEAFF.